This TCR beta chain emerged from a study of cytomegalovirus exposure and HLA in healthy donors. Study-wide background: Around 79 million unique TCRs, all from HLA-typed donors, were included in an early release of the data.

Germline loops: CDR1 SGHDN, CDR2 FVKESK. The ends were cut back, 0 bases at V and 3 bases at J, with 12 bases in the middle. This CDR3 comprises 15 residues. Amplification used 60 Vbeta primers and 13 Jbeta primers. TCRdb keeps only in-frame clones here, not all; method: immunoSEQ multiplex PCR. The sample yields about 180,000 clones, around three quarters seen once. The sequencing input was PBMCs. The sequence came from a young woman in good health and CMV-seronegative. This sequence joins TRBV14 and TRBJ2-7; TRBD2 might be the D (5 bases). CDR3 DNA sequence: TGTGCCAGCAGCCAAGAAAAGCTCCGGGGCTACGAGCAGTACTTC. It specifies CASSQEKLRGYEQYF.